The 31 T cell receptor beta chains presented below share a single source sample, sequenced in a study of cytotoxic CD8 clonotypes in ibrutinib-treated CLL. Sequencing was performed with immunoSEQ multiplex PCR; in TCRdb, only in-frame clones are kept and a portion is missing. Of some 150,000 clones listed, 80% were seen once; the top ten hold 6.5% to 8%. The specimen was PBMCs, collected after 36 months of ibrutinib treatment. These receptors were collected from a human donor with chronic lymphocytic leukemia.

The rearrangement uses TRBV6-1 and TRBJ2-3, with 8 bases identical to TRBD2. V dropped 2 bases and J dropped 3; count of bases not matched to a gene: 7. Germline lookup yields CDR1 MNHNS and CDR2 SASEGT. The CDR3 extends over 16 amino acids. The CDR3 bases are TGTGCCAGCAGTGAATGGGTTAGCGGGACAACAGATACGCAGTATTTT. Amino acids: CASSEWVSGTTDTQYF.

The chain combines TRBV10-3 with TRBJ2-5; 14 positions agree with TRBD2. The CDR3 covers 16 residues. V dropped 3 bases and J dropped 3; count of bases not matched to a gene: 3. Germline CDR1 reads ENHRY; CDR2 reads SYGVKD. The CDR3 DNA reads as TGTGCCATCAGTGATAGACTAGCGGGAGGGAAAGAGACCCAGTACTTC. It specifies CAISDRLAGGKETQYF.

The gene calls are TRBV7-9 and TRBJ2-7; perhaps TRBD2 as D (5 bases). Per germline, CDR1 SEHNR and CDR2 FQNEAQ (reference sequence). This CDR3 is 14 amino acids long. The V end lost 5 bases, the J end lost 0 bases, and 11 bases lay between the germline ends. The CDR3, as DNA: TGTGCCAGCAGCCCTCCCCGGGACTCCTACGAGCAGTACTTC. Translating it yields CASSPPRDSYEQYF.

V is TRBV9 and J is TRBJ2-1; TRBD1 aligns across 8 bases. The length of the CDR3 is 15 residues. Germline CDR1 and CDR2: SGDLS and YYNGEE. J was trimmed by 6 bases and V by 4 bases; bases with no gene match: 9. The CDR3 here is CASSSRDRPLNEQFF. The CDR3 region has the DNA TGTGCCAGCAGCTCTCGGGACAGGCCCCTCAATGAGCAGTTCTTC.

The chain has TRBV6-1 and TRBJ1-2; TRBD1 aligns across 10 bases. The V gene's germline CDR1 is MNHNS and CDR2 SASEGT. The V gene end was trimmed by 1 base and the J gene end by 8 bases; junction bases not matched to a gene: 4. The CDR3 has 14 amino acids. DNA for the CDR3: TGTGCCAGCAGTGAAGTGGGGACAGGGGACGGCTACACCTTC. Translation gives CASSEVGTGDGYTF.

The chain combines TRBV6-5 with TRBJ1-5; 7 bases are shared with TRBD1. This CDR3 has 15 amino acids. Germline CDR1 and CDR2: MNHEY and SVGAGI. The J segment lost 7 bases and the V segment lost 2 bases, leaving 8 bases of the junction unmatched. Here the CDR3 reads CASSYTSGGNQPQHF. The CDR3 DNA is TGTGCCAGCAGTTACACCTCAGGGGGGAACCAGCCCCAGCATTTT.

The chain links TRBV7-9 to TRBJ1-6, with D possibly TRBD1 on 5 matching bases. Germline V gene lookup returns CDR1 SEHNR and CDR2 FQNEAQ (reference sequence). The CDR3 totals 14 residues. With 4 bases removed from V and 7 bases from J, the gap between germline ends came to 11 bases. DNA of the CDR3: TGTGCCAGCAGCTGGGGACTATTAAATTCACCCCTCCACTTT. This translates into CASSWGLLNSPLHF. The whole variable domain, remainder taken from reference TRBV7-9 and TRBJ1-6, is DTGVSQNPRHKITKRGQNVTFRCDPISEHNRLYWYRQTLGQGPEFLTYFQNEAQLEKSRLLSDRFSAERPKGSFSTLEIQRTEQGDSAMYLCASSWGLLNSPLHFGNGTRLTVT.

The CDR3 protein is CASRTGGRDTQYF. CDR3 in DNA: TGTGCCAGCAGGACAGGGGGCCGAGATACGCAGTATTTT. The rearrangement uses TRBV6-1 and TRBJ2-3; 10 nucleotides line up with TRBD1. The CDR3 extends over 13 amino acids. Germline V gene data show CDR1 as MNHNS and CDR2 as SASEGT. With V trimmed by 6 bases and J by 5 bases, 2 bases remained unmatched.

The chain combines TRBV19 with TRBJ2-7, with 7 nucleotides matching TRBD1. V lost 1 base, J lost 3 bases, and 15 bases stayed unmatched. This CDR3 is 18 amino acids long. Germline V gene data show CDR1 as LNHDA and CDR2 as SQIVND (reference sequence). The CDR3 is CASSIGRDSTFKVYEQYF. CDR3 sequence (DNA): TGTGCCAGTAGTATAGGCCGGGACAGTACGTTCAAGGTCTACGAGCAGTACTTC.

The gene calls are TRBV5-8 and TRBJ1-4, with D uncertain. Deletions cut 4 bases from V and 5 bases from J, with 12 bases between. The CDR3 spans 14 residues. CDR1 and CDR2 (germline): SGHTS, YDEGEE. CDR3 DNA: TGTGCCAGCAGCCAAGATCCCGGCAATGAAAAACTGTTTTTT. Translating gives CASSQDPGNEKLFF.

The rearrangement uses TRBV29-1 and TRBJ2-7; 9 bases map to TRBD1. The CDR3 totals 13 residues. The germline V gene encodes CDR1 SQVTM and CDR2 ANQGSEA. V was clipped by 6 bases and J by 5 bases; unmatched bases: 8. CDR3 sequence reads: CSVSGTGKHEQYF. The DNA for the CDR3 is TGCAGCGTCTCCGGGACAGGGAAGCACGAGCAGTACTTC.

The J gene is TRBJ2-7, the V gene TRBV5-4, with a weak D call TRBD2 (6 bases). Germline-derived CDR1 and CDR2 are SGHNT and YYREEE (reference sequence). Trimming shortened V by 2 bases and J by 5 bases, and 17 bases separated the two germline ends. The CDR3 has 15 residues. The CDR3 loop reads CASSFGQTGVHEQYF. The CDR3 DNA sequence: TGTGCCAGCAGCTTCGGACAAACGGGGGTGCACGAGCAGTACTTC.

The chain has TRBV2 and TRBJ1-2; maybe TRBD1 (6 bases). CDR3 size: 14 residues. Between the trimmed V and J ends, which lost 6 bases and 2 bases, there was a span of 13 bases. Germline lookup yields CDR1 SNHLY and CDR2 FYNNEI. Here the CDR3 DNA reads TGTGCCAGCAGGACCGGGACATCCAACTATGGCTACACCTTC. It is translated as CASRTGTSNYGYTF.

This clone was counted once. The genes are TRBV6-1 and TRBJ2-7, with D possibly matching TRBD1 (6 bases). Between the trimmed V and J ends, which lost 2 bases and 2 bases, there was a span of 10 bases. The germline gives CDR1 MNHNS, CDR2 SASEGT. CDR3 length equals 14 residues. CDR3 nucleotides: TGTGCCAGCAGTGAACCTGGACAGCCCTACGAGCAGTACTTC. Protein sequence: CASSEPGQPYEQYF.

The rearrangement links TRBV6-5 to TRBJ2-1; D remains ambiguous. V dropped 5 bases and J dropped 5 bases, with 7 bases sitting between them. The CDR3 is made up of 12 amino acids. Per the germline V gene, CDR1 is MNHEY and CDR2 is SVGAGI. As DNA, the CDR3 is TGTGCCAGCAGTGGTCGGCACAATGAGCAGTTCTTC. It yields the protein CASSGRHNEQFF.

V is TRBV11-2 and J is TRBJ1-2, with 7 bases lining up with TRBD1. J was trimmed by 6 bases and V by 3 bases; bases with no gene match: 4. The CDR3 is 13 amino acids. CDR1 and CDR2 from the germline V gene are SGHAT and FQNNGV. CDR3 nucleotides: TGTGCCAGCAGCTTTACTCAGGGGGATGGCTACACCTTC. This encodes CASSFTQGDGYTF.

The chain joins TRBV5-4 to TRBJ2-2, with unresolved D. The CDR3 has 12 amino acids. Germline values: CDR1 SGHNT, CDR2 YYREEE (reference sequence). V shed 0 bases and J shed 7 bases, with 4 bases lying between them. The CDR3 nucleotides read TGTGCCAGCAGCTTGGCTTTCGGGGAGCTGTTTTTT. This codes for CASSLAFGELFF.

This clone turned up a few times. V is TRBV7-9 and J is TRBJ2-3, with unresolved D. The CDR3 sequence is 13 residues long. Germline V CDR1 and CDR2: SEHNR, FQNEAQ (reference sequence). V was pared by 3 bases and J by 2 bases, with 6 bases between. The CDR3 DNA sequence: TGTGCCAGCAGCTTCGGAGCCACAGATACGCAGTATTTT. It is translated as CASSFGATDTQYF. The variable domain in full, completed from reference TRBV7-9 and TRBJ2-3, reads DTGVSQNPRHKITKRGQNVTFRCDPISEHNRLYWYRQTLGQGPEFLTYFQNEAQLEKSRLLSDRFSAERPKGSFSTLEIQRTEQGDSAMYLCASSFGATDTQYFGPGTRLTVL.

The chain uses TRBV19 and TRBJ2-7; 11 nucleotides agree with TRBD1. The CDR3 consists of 14 residues. CDR1 is LNHDA, CDR2 SQIVND, per germline (reference sequence). The J segment lost 5 bases and the V segment lost 8 bases, leaving 8 bases of the junction unmatched. CDR3 sequence: CASGPGQGVHEQYF. DNA of the CDR3: TGTGCCAGTGGCCCGGGACAGGGGGTCCACGAGCAGTACTTC.

The chain has TRBV27 and TRBJ2-3; D possibly uses TRBD1 or TRBD2 (5 bases each). Germline CDR1 is MNHEY and CDR2 is SMNVEV (reference sequence). Trimming stripped 5 bases from V and 0 bases from J, with 9 bases between. This CDR3 is built from 14 residues. The CDR3 region has the DNA TGTGCCAGCAGTGGGACGGCTAGCACAGATACGCAGTATTTT. Amino acid sequence: CASSGTASTDTQYF.

V usage is TRBV4-1 and J usage is TRBJ1-6; 7 bases fit TRBD1. V lost 2 bases, J lost 5 bases, and 3 bases stayed unmatched. The germline gives CDR1 MGHRA, CDR2 YSYEKL. The CDR3 totals 15 residues. The CDR3 loop reads CASSQRDRNNSPLHF. The CDR3 coding sequence is TGCGCCAGCAGCCAAAGGGACAGAAATAATTCACCCCTCCACTTT.

This chain uses TRBV21-1 with TRBJ1-1. TRBV21-1 is labeled a pseudogene. CDR3 length: 19 amino acids. CDR3 region: CASSLPNYRGRSGDTEAFF. In DNA form, the CDR3 reads TGTGCCAGCAGCCTTCCAAACTATCGGGGAAGGTCTGGTGACACTGAAGCTTTCTTT.

The CDR3 sequence: CASSFASGDSEQFF. The CDR3 coding sequence is TGCGCCAGCAGCTTTGCTAGCGGCGATTCTGAGCAGTTCTTC. The V and J genes are TRBV5-1 and TRBJ2-1, with 7 bases aligning to TRBD2. The CDR3 loop spans 14 amino acids. With 2 bases clipped from V and 9 bases from J, the junction kept 8 bases outside the gene matches. Germline V lookup: CDR1 SGHRS, CDR2 YFSETQ.

This chain joins TRBV28 and TRBJ1-3; 8 bases agree with TRBD1. After removal of 5 bases from V and 0 bases from J, the junction contained 15 bases not matched to a gene. Germline V gene lookup returns CDR1 MDHEN and CDR2 SYDVKM. The CDR3 sequence is 19 residues long. In DNA, the CDR3 is TGTGCCAGCAGTCCAAGGCTCCCAGACAGGGGCGACTCTGGAAACACCATATATTTT. Amino acids: CASSPRLPDRGDSGNTIYF.

This clone has more than one count but fewer than ten. The V call is TRBV19, the J call TRBJ2-7; unclear D gene. Germline V gene lookup returns CDR1 LNHDA and CDR2 SQIVND (reference sequence). The CDR3 extends over 13 amino acids. Trimming stripped 1 base from V and 3 bases from J, with 7 bases between. The CDR3 DNA follows: TGTGCCAGTAGTATAGGTTACGGCTACGAGCAGTACTTC. Translated: CASSIGYGYEQYF.

This clone was found once. CDR3: CSSRRAGGGPYEQYF. CDR3 in DNA: TGTTCTTCCCGAAGGGCGGGAGGTGGACCCTACGAGCAGTACTTC. The V call is TRBV30, the J call TRBJ2-7; 8 bases fit TRBD2. This CDR3 has 15 residues. Per the germline V gene, CDR1 is GTSNPN and CDR2 is SVGIG (reference sequence).

V is TRBV5-1 and J is TRBJ2-3, with D possibly being TRBD1 (6 bases). Trimming pared 0 bases from V and 5 bases from J, leaving 16 bases between. The germline V gene has CDR1 SGHRS and CDR2 YFSETQ. The CDR3 consists of 16 residues. CDR3 sequence (DNA): TGCGCCAGCAGCTTGGTTGCAGGGGCGACCGAAGATACGCAGTATTTT. Residues: CASSLVAGATEDTQYF.

This chain links TRBV19 with TRBJ2-7; possibly TRBD2 for D (6 bases). This CDR3 contains 16 residues. Germline values: CDR1 LNHDA, CDR2 SQIVND (reference sequence). The V end was cut by 6 bases, the J end by 0 bases, with 18 bases between. In DNA form, the CDR3 reads TGTGCCAGTAGCATCCAAGCGGGCGTGAGCTCCTACGAGCAGTACTTC. It is translated as CASSIQAGVSSYEQYF.

V gene TRBV2 combines with J gene TRBJ2-3; a possible D gene is TRBD2 (5 bases). The V end was cut by 5 bases, the J end by 1 base, with 10 bases between. The CDR3 is made up of 14 amino acids. The germline CDR1 and CDR2 sequences are SNHLY and FYNNEI. CDR3 sequence reads: CASSKERGTDTQYF. In DNA, the CDR3 is TGTGCCAGCAGTAAAGAGAGGGGCACAGATACGCAGTATTTT.

V is TRBV11-2 and J is TRBJ2-4, with a tentative D call TRBD1 (5 bases). Germline V lookup: CDR1 SGHAT, CDR2 FQNNGV. Trimming cost V 4 bases and J 8 bases, with 9 bases left between them. The CDR3 runs to 12 residues. The CDR3 DNA is TGTGCCAGCAGCTCCAGGGTATACATTCAGTACTTC. Translation: CASSSRVYIQYF.

The chain combines TRBV19 with TRBJ2-7, with TRBD2 matching over 7 bases. CDR1 is LNHDA and CDR2 is SQIVND in the germline V gene (reference sequence). V gave up 9 bases and J gave up 0 bases; unmatched junction bases: 8. This CDR3 comprises 14 residues. CDR3 sequence: CARTASGSSYEQYF. CDR3 DNA: TGTGCCAGAACCGCTAGCGGTAGCTCCTACGAGCAGTACTTC.